Described below is a single TCR beta chain sequence and its context. The sample belongs to a study of blood T cell repertoires in COVID-19. The ends lost 0 bases at V and 6 bases at J; junction bases unmatched: 4. This CDR3 region has 15 residues. CDR1 SGDLS and CDR2 YYNGEE come from the germline V gene. In the authors' methods: From reference gene primer amplification, estimates of nucleated cell counts were derived. Sequencing used immunoSEQ multiplex PCR; TCRdb keeps in-frame clones, though not all of them. Clone size and V and J calls were adopted from that table, with D and trimming inferred from the DNA. The repertoire includes tens of thousands of clones, about 91% of them detected once, and about 3.1% sits in the top ten.

This receptor was identified in a man aged 45-65 years with acute or convalescent COVID-19. The sample was peripheral blood. V usage is TRBV9 and J usage is TRBJ2-3; 10 bases line up with TRBD2. The CDR3 is CASSVVTSGVDTQYF. The CDR3 coding sequence is TGTGCCAGCAGCGTAGTAACTAGCGGGGTTGATACGCAGTATTTT.